This T cell receptor (beta chain) comes out of a study of control samples from healthy donors and cancer patients. The method was immunoSEQ multiplex PCR; TCRdb's version includes in-frame clones alone and lacks a portion of them. The sample consists of tens of thousands of clones, 91% of them appearing once. CDR1 and CDR2 from the germline V gene are SGHDT and YYEEEE. The CDR3 length is 16 residues. J gave up 4 bases and V 4 bases, and 9 bases lay outside the gene matches. The V gene is TRBV5-6, the J gene TRBJ1-5, with 9 bases identical to TRBD1. Specimen: blood. This sequence was found in a middle-aged man in good health. CDR3 in amino acids: CASSPGQGAWNQPQHF. The CDR3 DNA follows: TGTGCCAGCAGCCCGGGACAGGGCGCATGGAATCAGCCCCAGCATTTT.